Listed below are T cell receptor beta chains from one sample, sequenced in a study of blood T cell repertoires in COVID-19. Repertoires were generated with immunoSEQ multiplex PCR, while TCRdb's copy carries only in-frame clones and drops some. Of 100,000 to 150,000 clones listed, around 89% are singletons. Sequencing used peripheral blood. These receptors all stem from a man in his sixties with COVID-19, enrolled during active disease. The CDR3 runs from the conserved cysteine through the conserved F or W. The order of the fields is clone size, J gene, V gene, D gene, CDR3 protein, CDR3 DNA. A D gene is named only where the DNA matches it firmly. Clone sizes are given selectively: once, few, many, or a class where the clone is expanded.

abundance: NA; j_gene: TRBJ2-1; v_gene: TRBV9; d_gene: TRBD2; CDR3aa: CASTPGLAANNEQFF; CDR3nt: TGTGCCAGCACGCCAGGACTAGCGGCTAACAATGAGCAGTTCTTC
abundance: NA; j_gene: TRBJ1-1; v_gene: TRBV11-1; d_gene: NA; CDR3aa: CASSLIYRLGGTEAFF; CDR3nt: TGTGCCAGCAGCTTAATTTATAGACTAGGAGGGACTGAAGCTTTCTTT
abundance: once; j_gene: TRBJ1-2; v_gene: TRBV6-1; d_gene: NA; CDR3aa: CASSEMEVYYGYTF; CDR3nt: TGTGCCAGCAGTGAAATGGAGGTCTACTATGGCTACACCTTC
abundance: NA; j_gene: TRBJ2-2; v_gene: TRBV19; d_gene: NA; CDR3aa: CASIGVAGGELFF; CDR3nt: TGTGCCAGTATCGGAGTTGCCGGCGGGGAGCTGTTTTTT
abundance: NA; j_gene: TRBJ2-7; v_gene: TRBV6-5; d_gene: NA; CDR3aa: CASSTTGVYEQYF; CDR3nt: TGTGCCAGCAGTACCACCGGGGTCTACGAGCAGTACTTC
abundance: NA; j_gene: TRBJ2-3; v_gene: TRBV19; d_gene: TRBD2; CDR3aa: CASSTSVLAGGETDTQYF; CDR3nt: TGTGCCAGTAGCACCTCCGTACTAGCGGGGGGTGAGACAGATACGCAGTATTTT
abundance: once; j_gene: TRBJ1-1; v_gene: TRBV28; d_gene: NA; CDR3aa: CASSLGGASEAFF; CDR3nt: TGTGCCAGCAGTTTGGGAGGGGCTTCTGAAGCTTTCTTT
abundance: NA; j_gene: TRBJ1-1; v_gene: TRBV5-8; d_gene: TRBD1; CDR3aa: CASSWGQTGGRTEAFF; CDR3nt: TGTGCCAGCAGCTGGGGCCAAACAGGGGGCAGGACTGAAGCTTTCTTT
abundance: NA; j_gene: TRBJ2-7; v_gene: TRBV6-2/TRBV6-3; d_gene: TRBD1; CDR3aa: CASSRDRGLEQYF; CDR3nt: TGTGCCAGCAGTCGGGACAGGGGGCTGGAGCAGTACTTC
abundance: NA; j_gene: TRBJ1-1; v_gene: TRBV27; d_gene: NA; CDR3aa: CASSPPGGFSYTEAFF; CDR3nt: TGTGCCAGCAGTCCCCCGGGGGGGTTTTCGTACACTGAAGCTTTCTTT
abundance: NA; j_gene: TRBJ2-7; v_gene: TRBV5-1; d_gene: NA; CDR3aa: CASSLVGGLDEQYF; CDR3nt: TGCGCCAGCAGCTTGGTCGGGGGTTTGGACGAGCAGTACTTC
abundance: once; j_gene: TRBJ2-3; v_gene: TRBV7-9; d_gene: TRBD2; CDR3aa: CASSLGLAGVTDTQYF; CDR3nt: TGTGCCAGCAGCTTAGGTCTAGCGGGGGTCACAGATACGCAGTATTTT
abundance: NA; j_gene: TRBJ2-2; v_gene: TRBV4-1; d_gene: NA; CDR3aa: CASSQDPGTGELFF; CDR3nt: TGCGCCAGCAGCCAAGACCCGGGCACCGGGGAGCTGTTTTTT
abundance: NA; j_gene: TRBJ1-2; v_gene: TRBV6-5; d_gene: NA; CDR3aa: CASRTGSVGYTF; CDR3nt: TGTGCCAGCAGGACGGGGTCGGTCGGCTACACCTTC
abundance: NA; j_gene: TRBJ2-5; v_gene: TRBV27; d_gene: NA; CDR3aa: CASSPGEGETQYF; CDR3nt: TGTGCCAGCAGTCCAGGAGAGGGCGAGACCCAGTACTTC
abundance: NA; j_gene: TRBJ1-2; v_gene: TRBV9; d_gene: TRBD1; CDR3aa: CASSVDFSGQAGGYTF; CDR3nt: TGTGCCAGCAGCGTAGACTTTTCTGGACAGGCGGGAGGCTACACCTTC
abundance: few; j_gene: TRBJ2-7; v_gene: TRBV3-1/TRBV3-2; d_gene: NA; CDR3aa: CASSRLEGTRGSYEQYF; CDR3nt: TGTGCCAGCAGCCGGCTCGAGGGGACAAGGGGGTCCTACGAGCAGTACTTC
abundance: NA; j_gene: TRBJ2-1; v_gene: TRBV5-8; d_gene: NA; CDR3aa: CARSLSGESYNEQFF; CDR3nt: TGTGCCAGAAGTTTGTCAGGGGAGTCCTACAATGAGCAGTTCTTC
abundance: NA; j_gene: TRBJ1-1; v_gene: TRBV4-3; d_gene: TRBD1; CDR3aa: CASSQEGTGDAFF; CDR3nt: TGCGCCAGCAGCCAAGAGGGAACAGGGGATGCTTTCTTT
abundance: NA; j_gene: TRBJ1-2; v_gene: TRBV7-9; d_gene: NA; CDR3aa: CASSRGQNYGYTF; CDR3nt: TGTGCCAGCAGCCGAGGACAGAACTATGGCTACACCTTC
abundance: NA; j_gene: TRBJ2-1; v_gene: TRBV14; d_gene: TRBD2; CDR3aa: CASSQVLAVYNEQFF; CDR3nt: TGTGCCAGCAGCCAAGTTCTAGCGGTCTACAATGAGCAGTTCTTC
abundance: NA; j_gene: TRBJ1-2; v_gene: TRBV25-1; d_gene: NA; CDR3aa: CASSVGAGGGYTF; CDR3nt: TGTGCCAGCAGTGTGGGCGCGGGCGGAGGCTACACCTTC
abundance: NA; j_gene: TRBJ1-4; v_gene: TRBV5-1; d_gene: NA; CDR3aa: CASAVTGLVGEKLFF; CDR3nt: TGCGCCAGCGCGGTCACAGGGTTGGTCGGGGAAAAACTGTTTTTT
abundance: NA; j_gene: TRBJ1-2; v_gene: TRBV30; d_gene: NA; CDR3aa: CAWSRGQRDYGYTF; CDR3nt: TGTGCCTGGAGTAGAGGACAACGGGACTATGGCTACACCTTC
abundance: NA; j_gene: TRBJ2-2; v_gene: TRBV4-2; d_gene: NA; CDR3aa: CASSQDTWRARTGELFF; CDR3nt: TGTGCCAGCAGCCAAGATACGTGGCGGGCTAGAACCGGGGAGCTGTTTTTT
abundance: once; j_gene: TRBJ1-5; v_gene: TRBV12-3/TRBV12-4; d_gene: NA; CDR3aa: CASSLGYSQPQHF; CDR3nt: TGTGCCAGCAGTTTAGGGTATAGTCAGCCCCAGCATTTT
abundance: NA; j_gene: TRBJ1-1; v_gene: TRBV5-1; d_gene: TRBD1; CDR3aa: CASSQTGTGATEAFF; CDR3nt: TGCGCCAGCAGCCAAACCGGGACAGGGGCCACTGAAGCTTTCTTT
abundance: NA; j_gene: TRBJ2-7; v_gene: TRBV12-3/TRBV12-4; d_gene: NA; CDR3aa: CASSLVSSYEQYF; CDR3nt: TGTGCCAGCAGTCTCGTTAGCTCCTACGAGCAGTACTTC
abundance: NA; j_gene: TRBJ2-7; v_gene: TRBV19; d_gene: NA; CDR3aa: CASSIYRNGYEQYF; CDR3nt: TGTGCCAGTAGTATTTACAGGAACGGCTACGAGCAGTACTTC
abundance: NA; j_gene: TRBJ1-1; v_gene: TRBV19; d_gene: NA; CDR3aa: CASSISSRDFLAEAFF; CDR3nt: TGTGCCAGTAGTATAAGTTCCCGGGATTTTTTGGCTGAAGCTTTCTTT
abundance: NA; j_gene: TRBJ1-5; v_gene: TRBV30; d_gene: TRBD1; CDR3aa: CAWSGTGDSNQPQHF; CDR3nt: TGTGCCTGGAGCGGGACAGGGGATAGCAATCAGCCCCAGCATTTT
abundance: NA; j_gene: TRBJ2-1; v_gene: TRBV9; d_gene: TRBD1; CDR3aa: CASSGTGGRGNNEQFF; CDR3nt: TGTGCCAGCAGCGGGACAGGGGGCCGTGGGAACAATGAGCAGTTCTTC
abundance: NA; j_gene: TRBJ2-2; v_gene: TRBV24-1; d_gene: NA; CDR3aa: CATSDYGGPNTGELFF; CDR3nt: TGTGCCACCAGTGATTACGGGGGGCCGAACACCGGGGAGCTGTTTTTT
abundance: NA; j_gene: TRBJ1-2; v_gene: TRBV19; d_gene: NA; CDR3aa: CASSSQGMDGYTF; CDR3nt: TGTGCCAGTAGTTCTCAGGGAATGGATGGCTACACCTTC
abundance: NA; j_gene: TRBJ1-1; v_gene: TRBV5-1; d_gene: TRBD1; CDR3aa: CASSLVQGGTEAFF; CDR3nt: TGCGCCAGCAGCTTGGTACAGGGGGGCACTGAAGCTTTCTTT
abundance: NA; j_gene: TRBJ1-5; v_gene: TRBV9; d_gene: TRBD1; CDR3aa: CASSGQGGNQPQHF; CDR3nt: TGTGCCAGCAGCGGACAGGGCGGCAATCAGCCCCAGCATTTT
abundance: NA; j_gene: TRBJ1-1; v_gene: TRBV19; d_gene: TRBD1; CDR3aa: CASSDPGQAMNTEAFF; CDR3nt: TGTGCCAGTAGCGACCCGGGACAGGCGATGAACACTGAAGCTTTCTTT
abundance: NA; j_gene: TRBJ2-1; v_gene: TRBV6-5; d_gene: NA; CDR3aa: CASQNRAIYNEQFF; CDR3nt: TGTGCCAGCCAGAACAGGGCGATCTACAATGAGCAGTTCTTC
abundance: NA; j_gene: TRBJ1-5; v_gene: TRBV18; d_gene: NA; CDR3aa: CASSLGGGNQPQHF; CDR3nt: TGTGCCAGCTCTTTAGGAGGTGGCAATCAGCCCCAGCATTTT
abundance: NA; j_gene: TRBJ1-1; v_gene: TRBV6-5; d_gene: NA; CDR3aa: CASSYLRMNTEAFF; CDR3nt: TGTGCCAGCAGTTACTTGCGGATGAACACTGAAGCTTTCTTT
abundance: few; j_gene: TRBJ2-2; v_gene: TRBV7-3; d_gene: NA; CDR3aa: CASSLRGQNTGELFF; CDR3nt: TGTGCCAGCAGCTTACGGGGACAGAACACCGGGGAGCTGTTTTTT
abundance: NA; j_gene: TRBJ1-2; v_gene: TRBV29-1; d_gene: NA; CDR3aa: CSVGTDYGYTF; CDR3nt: TGCAGCGTTGGTACGGACTATGGCTACACCTTC
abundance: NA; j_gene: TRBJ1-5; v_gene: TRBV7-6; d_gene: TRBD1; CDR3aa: CASSLAVGGRGEAQHF; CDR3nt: TGTGCCAGCAGCTTAGCCGTAGGGGGCCGAGGAGAGGCCCAGCATTTT
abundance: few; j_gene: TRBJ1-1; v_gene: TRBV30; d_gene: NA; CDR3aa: CAWSGTGFFTNTEAFF; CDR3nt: TGTGCCTGGAGTGGAACAGGGTTCTTTACGAACACTGAAGCTTTCTTT
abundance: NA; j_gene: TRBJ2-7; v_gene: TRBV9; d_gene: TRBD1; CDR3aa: CASSVGGQGGEQYF; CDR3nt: TGTGCCAGCAGCGTAGGTGGACAGGGAGGCGAGCAGTACTTC
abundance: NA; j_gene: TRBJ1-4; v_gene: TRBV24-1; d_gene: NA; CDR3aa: CATSAGNEKLFF; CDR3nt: TGTGCCACCAGTGCCGGGAATGAAAAACTGTTTTTT
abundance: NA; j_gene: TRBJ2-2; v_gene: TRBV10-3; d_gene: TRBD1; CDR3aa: CANADRANTGELFF; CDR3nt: TGTGCCAACGCTGACAGGGCGAACACCGGGGAGCTGTTTTTT
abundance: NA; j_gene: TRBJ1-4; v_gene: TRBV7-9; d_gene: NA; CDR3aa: CASSRRGGRSNEKLFF; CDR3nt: TGTGCCAGCAGCCGACGAGGGGGTCGCTCTAATGAAAAACTGTTTTTT
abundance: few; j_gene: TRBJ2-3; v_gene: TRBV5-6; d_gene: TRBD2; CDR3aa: CASSLRQGGETQYF; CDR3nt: TGTGCCAGCAGCTTACGGCAGGGAGGGGAGACGCAGTATTTT
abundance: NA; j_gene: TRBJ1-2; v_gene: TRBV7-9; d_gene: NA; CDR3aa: CASSFPGNTDGYTF; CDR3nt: TGTGCCAGCAGCTTCCCAGGCAACACCGATGGCTACACCTTC
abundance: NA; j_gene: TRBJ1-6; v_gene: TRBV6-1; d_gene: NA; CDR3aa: CASSETPDGRHSPLHF; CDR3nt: TGTGCCAGCAGTGAAACCCCAGACGGGAGGCATTCACCCCTCCACTTT
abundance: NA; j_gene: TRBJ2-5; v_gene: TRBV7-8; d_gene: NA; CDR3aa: CASSRPRNQETQYF; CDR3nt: TGTGCCAGCAGCCGACCGCGGAACCAAGAGACCCAGTACTTC
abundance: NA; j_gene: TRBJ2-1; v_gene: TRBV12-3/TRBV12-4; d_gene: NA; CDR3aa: CASSGAAEQFF; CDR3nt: TGTGCCAGCAGTGGGGCAGCCGAGCAGTTCTTC
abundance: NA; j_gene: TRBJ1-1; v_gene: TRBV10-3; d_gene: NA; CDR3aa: CAISESGSRGTEAFF; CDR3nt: TGTGCCATCAGTGAGTCGGGCTCTCGAGGGACTGAAGCTTTCTTT
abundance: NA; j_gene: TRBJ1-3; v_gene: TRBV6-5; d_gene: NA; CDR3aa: CASKTANSGNTIYF; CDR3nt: TGTGCCAGCAAGACAGCGAACTCTGGAAACACCATATATTTT
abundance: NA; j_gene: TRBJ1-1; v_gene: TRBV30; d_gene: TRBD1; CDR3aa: CAWSETGLLTEAFF; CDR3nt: TGTGCCTGGAGTGAGACAGGGTTGTTGACTGAAGCTTTCTTT
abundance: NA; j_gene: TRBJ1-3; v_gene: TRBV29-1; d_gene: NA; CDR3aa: CSVEELSGNTIYF; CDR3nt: TGCAGCGTTGAAGAACTGTCTGGAAACACCATATATTTT
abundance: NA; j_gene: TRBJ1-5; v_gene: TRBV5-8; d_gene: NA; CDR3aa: CASSFQADGNQPQHF; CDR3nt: TGTGCCAGCAGCTTTCAGGCCGACGGAAATCAGCCCCAGCATTTT